This entry lists 30 T cell receptor beta chains sequenced from one sample in a study of CD8+CD57+ T cells in acquired aplastic anemia. Before being chosen for sequencing, patients had shown CD8+CD57+ cell expansion by flow cytometry. Both TCR beta VDJ combination and CDR3 sequence profiling were carried out. Genomic DNA was the template for this profiling. From the reads, TCRdb called clonotypes with MiXCR, one entry per CDR3 protein. The sample includes about 160,000 distinct CDR3 sequences, more than 45% of them seen just once. Sequencing input: sorted CD4+, CD8+, or CD8+CD57+ T cells (not recorded which) from PBMCs. All receptors come from a human donor with aplastic anemia.

The chain joins TRBV2 to TRBJ2-7; 10 bases map to TRBD1. J lost 5 bases, V lost 2 bases, and 3 bases had no gene match. CDR3 length equals 14 residues. The germline gives CDR1 SNHLY, CDR2 FYNNEI. The CDR3 sequence: CASSEPGQGNEQYF. In nucleotides, the CDR3 is TGTGCCAGCAGTGAACCGGGACAGGGGAACGAGCAGTACTTC.

Note on this clonotype: This CDR3 is missing its conserved last phenylalanine or tryptophan, likely due to a read error. V and J are TRBV12-3 or TRBV12-4 and TRBJ1-5, with TRBD1 identical over 7 bases. V lost 4 bases and J lost 5; bases outside the gene matches: 11. The CDR3 is 16 amino acids. CDR3 protein: CASSSKDYRGYQPQHS. CDR3 nucleotide sequence: TGTGCCAGCAGTTCTAAGGACTACAGGGGTTATCAGCCCCAGCATTCT.

The V and J genes are TRBV20-1 and TRBJ2-5; D remains ambiguous. Trimming cost V 5 bases and J 10 bases, with 11 bases left between them. This CDR3 is 10 amino acids long. Per the germline V gene, CDR1 is DFQATT and CDR2 is SNEGSKA (reference sequence). The CDR3 bases are TGCAGTGCTGGTTACAATGACCAGTACTTC. This codes for CSAGYNDQYF.

J is TRBJ1-1 and V is TRBV15; D unclear. Germline assignment: CDR1 LNHNV and CDR2 YYDKDF (reference sequence). V was clipped by 0 bases and J by 4 bases, with 12 bases between them. The CDR3 length is 15 residues. The CDR3 reads CATSRDLGQITEAFF. The CDR3 nucleotides are TGTGCCACCAGCAGAGATTTAGGCCAGATCACTGAAGCTTTCTTT.

Regarding this clonotype: Germline is not matched at one junction end, which may reflect a read error. This chain joins TRBV10-3 and TRBJ1-2, with 8 positions matching TRBD1. The V gene's germline CDR1 is ENHRY and CDR2 SYGVKD. The CDR3 has 16 amino acids. The CDR3 nucleotides read TGTGCCGTCAGTGAGTCAACAGGGGGGAAGGACTATGGCTACACCTTC. It yields the protein CAVSESTGGKDYGYTF.

V and J are TRBV29-1 and TRBJ1-2, with a weak D call TRBD1 (6 bases). Trimming shortened V by 6 bases and J by 0 bases, and 11 bases separated the two germline ends. The CDR3 is 13 residues long. Germline V lookup: CDR1 SQVTM, CDR2 ANQGSEA. The CDR3 region has the DNA TGCAGCGTGACACAGGGAACTAACTATGGCTACACCTTC. Protein product: CSVTQGTNYGYTF.

V usage is TRBV19 and J usage is TRBJ1-2; 7 positions match TRBD1. Trimming took 7 bases from V and 2 from J; bases not matched to a gene: 4. The CDR3 consists of 13 residues. The V gene's germline CDR1 is LNHDA and CDR2 SQIVND (reference sequence). CDR3 in amino acids: CASTMTGNYGYTF. The CDR3 coding sequence is TGTGCCAGTACTATGACAGGGAACTATGGCTACACCTTC.

This CDR3 is CAIGVEQGIDLSGANVLTF. The DNA of the CDR3 is TGTGCCATTGGGGTAGAGCAGGGGATCGACCTCTCTGGGGCCAACGTCCTGACTTTC. The chain links TRBV10-3 to TRBJ2-6, with a possible D match to TRBD1 (6 bases). The CDR3 covers 19 residues. The V and J ends lost 9 bases and 0 bases respectively, with 24 bases between them. Germline CDR1 reads ENHRY; CDR2 reads SYGVKD.

The chain combines TRBV20-1 with TRBJ2-3; 9 positions match TRBD2. Germline CDR1 is DFQATT and CDR2 is SNEGSKA (reference sequence). J was trimmed by 6 bases and V by 5 bases; bases with no gene match: 15. This CDR3 spans 16 amino acids. CDR3 region: CSAGPGSGGGADTQYF. CDR3 bases: TGCAGTGCTGGACCGGGTAGCGGGGGAGGCGCGGATACGCAGTATTTT.

There are many counts of this clonotype. CDR3 coding DNA: TGTGCCAGCAGACTGACTAGCGCCTACAATGAGCAGTTCTTC. Its protein is CASRLTSAYNEQFF. V and J are TRBV12-3 or TRBV12-4 and TRBJ2-1, with 8 positions matching TRBD2. The CDR3 is 14 residues long. After removal of 6 bases from V and 2 bases from J, the junction contained 3 bases not matched to a gene.

This sequence joins TRBV24-1 and TRBJ2-5; 7 nucleotides line up with TRBD1. V lost 4 bases to trimming and J lost 1 base; unmatched junction nucleotides: 2. The CDR3 extends over 14 amino acids. CDR1 is KGHDR, CDR2 SFDVKD, per germline. The CDR3 coding sequence is TGTGCCACCAGTGAGAGGGACAGCCAAGAGACCCAGTACTTC. It encodes CATSERDSQETQYF.

The CDR3 DNA sequence: TGTGCCAGCAGCTCGGAGGGTGGAGATACGCAGTATTTT. Protein sequence: CASSSEGGDTQYF. V usage is TRBV7-6 and J usage is TRBJ2-3; perhaps TRBD2 as D (6 bases). CDR3 length equals 13 residues. Germline CDR1 SGHVS, CDR2 FNYEAQ. Between the trimmed V and J ends, which lost 4 bases and 5 bases, there was a span of 10 bases.

The V gene is TRBV3-1, the J gene TRBJ2-1, with a possible D match to TRBD1 (6 bases). This CDR3 is 12 amino acids long. Germline CDR1 is LGHDT and CDR2 is YNNKEL (reference sequence). V was pared by 7 bases and J by 15 bases, with 19 bases between. The CDR3 loop is CASNPPGHFLFF. The DNA of the CDR3 is TGTGCCAGCAATCCACCGGGACATTTTTTGTTCTTC.

This clonotype was counted ten times or more. This chain links TRBV12-3 or TRBV12-4 with TRBJ2-7; D gene ambiguous. The germline V and J ends were trimmed by 6 bases and 7 bases, with 13 bases remaining between them. This CDR3 spans 12 amino acids. The CDR3 DNA is TGTGCCAGCAGCTCGGCGCCCAGGGAGCAGTACTTC. It translates to CASSSAPREQYF.

This chain links TRBV28 with TRBJ1-3; 7 bases agree with TRBD1. V lost 4 bases to trimming and J lost 4 bases; unmatched junction nucleotides: 10. The length of the CDR3 is 16 residues. Looked up from germline, CDR1 is MDHEN and CDR2 is SYDVKM. The CDR3 reads CASSYETGTAGNTIYF. As DNA, the CDR3 is TGTGCCAGCAGTTATGAGACAGGGACCGCCGGAAACACCATATATTTT.

DNA for the CDR3: TGTGCCCCAGGGGGGTATGACAAAAACATTCAGTACTTC. It encodes CAPGGYDKNIQYF. The rearrangement uses TRBV24-1 and TRBJ2-4; a weak D match, TRBD1 (7 bases). The ends were cut back, 12 bases at V and 3 bases at J, with 14 bases in the middle. This CDR3 has 13 residues. Germline V gene sequence: CDR1 KGHDR, CDR2 SFDVKD.

This chain links TRBV19 with TRBJ2-7, with D possibly TRBD2 on 7 matching bases. The ends were cut back, 6 bases at V and 6 bases at J, with 15 bases in the middle. Germline CDR1 LNHDA, CDR2 SQIVND (reference sequence). CDR3 length: 13 residues. This CDR3 reads CASSHGGAFEQYF. CDR3 DNA sequence: TGTGCCAGTAGCCATGGGGGGGCCTTCGAGCAGTACTTC.

This clonotype was seen repeatedly, ten times or more. The genes are TRBV7-3 and TRBJ2-3, with 10 nucleotides matching TRBD2. Losses at the gene ends were 5 bases for V and 3 bases for J; bases not matched to a gene: 5. This CDR3 is built from 15 residues. CDR1 is SGHTA, CDR2 FQGTGA, per germline. Here the CDR3 reads CASSRTSGLTDTQYF. The CDR3 region has the DNA TGTGCCAGCAGCCGGACTAGCGGATTAACAGATACGCAGTATTTT. Looking up the rest from reference TRBV7-3 and TRBJ2-3 gives the full variable domain: GAGVSQTPSNKVTEKGKYVELRCDPISGHTALYWYRQSLGQGPEFLIYFQGTGAADDSGLPNDRFFAVRPEGSVSTLKIQRTERGDSAVYLCASSRTSGLTDTQYFGPGTRLTVL.

This clonotype was counted ten times or more. This chain connects TRBV3-1 to TRBJ2-3; 7 bases are shared with TRBD2. The CDR3 covers 12 residues. Germline V gene sequence: CDR1 LGHDT, CDR2 YNNKEL (reference sequence). The junction had 0 bases not matched to a gene; V was cut back by 5 bases and J by 4 bases. The CDR3 here is CASSGGADTQYF. The CDR3 coding sequence is TGTGCCAGCAGCGGGGGGGCAGATACGCAGTATTTT.

To note about this clonotype: A read error may be the cause here, since a much bigger clone is one base away. V is TRBV5-6 and J is TRBJ1-1; possibly TRBD1 for D (5 bases). CDR1 and CDR2 from the germline V gene are SGHDT and YYEEEE. The CDR3 has 16 residues. The CDR3 is CASSLGGGGMNAEAFF. CDR3 in DNA: TGTGCCAGCAGCTTGGGTGGGGGAGGGATGAACGCTGAAGCTTTCTTT.

This clonotype was observed at least ten times. The chain has TRBV18 and TRBJ2-7; 10 nucleotides line up with TRBD1. This CDR3 comprises 16 residues. Trimming at V came to 0 bases and at J to 2 bases, leaving 4 bases not matched to a gene. CDR1 and CDR2 (germline): KGHSH, LQKENI. The CDR3 sequence is CASSPPTGQGPYEQYF. The CDR3 DNA sequence: TGTGCCAGCTCACCACCGACGGGACAGGGGCCCTACGAGCAGTACTTC.

This sequence joins TRBV7-6 and TRBJ2-3; the D gene is possibly TRBD2 (5 bases). Between the trimmed V and J ends, which lost 7 bases and 4 bases, there was a span of 18 bases. Looked up from germline, CDR1 is SGHVS and CDR2 is FNYEAQ. CDR3 length: 15 amino acids. CDR3 protein: CASTVGVGNPDTQYF. CDR3 DNA sequence: TGTGCCAGCACCGTGGGAGTTGGGAACCCAGATACGCAGTATTTT. Together with reference TRBV7-6 and TRBJ2-3, the CDR3 gives the full variable domain: GAGVSQSPRYKVTKRGQDVALRCDPISGHVSLYWYRQALGQGPEFLTYFNYEAQQDKSGLPNDRFSAERPEGSISTLTIQRTEQRDSAMYRCASTVGVGNPDTQYFGPGTRLTVL.

This rearrangement joins TRBV15 to TRBJ1-1; D not resolved. The CDR3 loop spans 17 amino acids. CDR1 LNHNV and CDR2 YYDKDF come from the germline V gene (reference sequence). The V gene lost 4 bases and the J gene lost 1 base, with 19 bases spanning the gap. The CDR3, as DNA: TGTGCCACCAGCACTGACCGGGCTAGTGAAGCGAACACTGAAGCTTTCTTT. It yields the protein CATSTDRASEANTEAFF.

The genes are TRBV11-2 and TRBJ2-7; 13 bases line up with TRBD2. Germline V lookup: CDR1 SGHAT, CDR2 FQNNGV. The length of the CDR3 is 19 residues. J lost 3 bases, V lost 5 bases, and 16 bases had no gene match. This CDR3 reads CASSHFRRTSGRKGYEQYF. CDR3 coding DNA: TGTGCCAGCAGCCACTTCCGGCGGACTAGCGGGAGAAAGGGCTACGAGCAGTACTTC.

The V gene is TRBV29-1, the J gene TRBJ2-7; no clear D. CDR1 is SQVTM and CDR2 is ANQGSEA in the germline V gene. V was pared by 0 bases and J by 3 bases, with 3 bases between. This CDR3 region has 11 residues. The CDR3, as DNA: TGCAGCGTTGAAGACAGCTACGAGCAGTACTTC. It yields the protein CSVEDSYEQYF.

This chain connects TRBV11-2 to TRBJ2-3; 10 positions agree with TRBD2. Germline trimming cut 5 bases from V and 4 bases from J; bases unmatched to any gene: 9. Germline V gene data show CDR1 as SGHAT and CDR2 as FQNNGV. The CDR3 is 16 amino acids. The CDR3 DNA sequence: TGTGCCAGCAGCCCAAGAGCGGGAGGGCCATCAGATACGCAGTATTTT. This gives the protein CASSPRAGGPSDTQYF. The entire variable domain, with the rest obtained from reference TRBV11-2 and TRBJ2-3, is as follows: EAGVAQSPRYKIIEKRQSVAFWCNPISGHATLYWYQQILGQGPKLLIQFQNNGVVDDSQLPKDRFSAERLKGVDSTLKIQPAKLEDSAVYLCASSPRAGGPSDTQYFGPGTRLTVL.

There are many counts of this clonotype. As DNA, the CDR3 is TGCGCCAGCAGCTTTTGGGATTATATGAACACTGAAGCTTTCTTT. As protein: CASSFWDYMNTEAFF. The chain recombines TRBV5-1 with TRBJ1-1, with D unclear. The germline gives CDR1 SGHRS, CDR2 YFSETQ. This CDR3 has 15 amino acids. Trimming pared 2 bases from V and 0 bases from J, leaving 11 bases between.

The V call is TRBV20-1, the J call TRBJ2-1; TRBD2 is a possible D gene (5 bases). This CDR3 spans 10 amino acids. Between the trimmed V and J ends, which lost 6 bases and 5 bases, there was a span of 5 bases. Looked up from germline, CDR1 is DFQATT and CDR2 is SNEGSKA (reference sequence). The CDR3 loop reads CSAGDNEQFF. The CDR3 coding sequence is TGCAGTGCCGGGGACAATGAGCAGTTCTTC.

The V gene is TRBV11-1, the J gene TRBJ2-5; D call uncertain. Germline CDR1 SGHAT, CDR2 FQDESV (reference sequence). The CDR3 consists of 13 residues. V was shortened by 6 bases and J by 4 bases, with 12 bases between the two germline ends. The CDR3 coding sequence is TGTGCCAGCAGTCGTGGGTGGGGAGAGACCCAGTACTTC. It encodes CASSRGWGETQYF.

There are many counts of this clonotype. The J gene is TRBJ1-4, the V gene TRBV20-1; D is unresolved. CDR3 length equals 16 residues. Germline CDR1 and CDR2: DFQATT and SNEGSKA (reference sequence). V was shortened by 2 bases and J by 2 bases, with 15 bases between the two germline ends. CDR3 in amino acids: CSARSGAGSTNEKLFF. The DNA for the CDR3 is TGCAGTGCTAGAAGTGGTGCAGGTTCTACTAATGAAAAACTGTTTTTT.